Ten or more counts support the clone carrying this TCR beta chain. What it binds is unknown. RNA transcripts provided the source from which TCR beta CDR3 regions were amplified. Initially, a first-round RT-PCR of the TCR CDR3 employed the HTBI primer set. A single record per CDR3 protein comes from TCRdb applying MiXCR to the multiplex PCR reads. Of about 420,000 distinct CDR3 sequences listed, approximately 13% are singletons. The record originates from a study of T cells in Graves' hyperthyroidism and ophthalmopathy. In the study overall: Peripheral blood was secured at the point of initial diagnosis, before any treatment. General observations from the study: Among clonotypes expanded in thyroid above 0.001, most were also found in blood.

The definition of stable Graves' hyperthyroidism was no ophthalmopathy progression within 18 months. The V gene's germline CDR1 is SGHTA and CDR2 FQGNSA. V lost 5 bases to trimming and J lost 4 bases, with 15 bases between them. This CDR3 region has 15 residues. Sequenced sample: blood. V and J are TRBV7-2 and TRBJ1-5, with D tentatively TRBD1 (6 bases). This receptor was obtained from a woman under 30 with Graves' hyperthyroidism. The CDR3 DNA follows: TGTGCCAGCAGCAGAATGACAGGTGGGAATCAGCCCCAGCATTTT. Translation gives CASSRMTGGNQPQHF.